The 24 T cell receptor beta chains below were found in one sample sequenced in a study of blood T cell repertoires in COVID-19. The repertoire was sequenced with immunoSEQ multiplex PCR; TCRdb's copy has only in-frame clones and lacks some. The sample carries roughly 150,000 clones, 70% to 80% recorded once. The material sequenced was PBMCs or T cells enriched from blood (not recorded which). These receptors originate from a woman in her sixties or seventies in a cohort exposed to, infected with or recovered from COVID-19 (not recorded which).

The genes are TRBV5-1 and TRBJ1-4, with TRBD1 as a possible D gene (5 bases). This CDR3 is built from 14 residues. Per germline, CDR1 SGHRS and CDR2 YFSETQ. V shed 4 bases and J shed 6 bases, with 13 bases lying between them. The chain's CDR3 is CASSRDSAYEKLFF. The CDR3 DNA sequence: TGCGCCAGCAGCCGCGACAGTGCTTATGAAAAACTGTTTTTT.

The rearrangement joins TRBV28 to TRBJ2-4, with TRBD2 identical over 8 bases. Germline V gives CDR1 MDHEN, CDR2 SYDVKM. V was pared by 3 bases and J by 4 bases, with 5 bases of the junction left unmatched. This CDR3 has 15 amino acids. Here the CDR3 DNA reads TGTGCCAGCAGTTTTCCGGGACTAGTGAAAAACATTCAGTACTTC. It codes for CASSFPGLVKNIQYF.

This clone was detected many times. CDR3 bases: TGTGCCAGCAGCCAAGGACTAGCGGATACGCAGTATTTT. It codes for CASSQGLADTQYF. The J gene is TRBJ2-3, the V gene TRBV12-3 or TRBV12-4; TRBD2 matches at 9 bases. After removal of 6 bases from V and 6 bases from J, the junction contained 4 bases not matched to a gene. This CDR3 has 13 residues.

This chain joins TRBV11-3 and TRBJ2-7; 11 nucleotides line up with TRBD2. The CDR3 is made up of 15 amino acids. Trimming at V came to 5 bases and at J to 2 bases, leaving 5 bases not matched to a gene. Germline CDR1 and CDR2: SGHNT and YENEEA. The CDR3 DNA follows: TGTGCCAGCAGCCATCTGACTAGCGGGACCTACGAGCAGTACTTC. Its translation is CASSHLTSGTYEQYF.

The V and J genes are TRBV12-3 or TRBV12-4 and TRBJ1-2, with 8 bases identical to TRBD1. This CDR3 has 12 residues. With 7 bases clipped from V and 8 bases from J, the junction kept 6 bases outside the gene matches. The CDR3 reads CASTGQGRGYTF. The CDR3 region has the DNA TGTGCCAGCACCGGACAGGGCCGGGGCTACACCTTC.

The count of this clone is one. The chain links TRBV4-2 to TRBJ2-7; D is undetermined. The CDR3 covers 15 residues. V was pared by 1 base and J by 0 bases, with 10 bases between. Germline V lookup: CDR1 LGHNA, CDR2 YNFKEQ. The CDR3 is CASSQVYGYSYEQYF. The DNA for the CDR3 is TGTGCCAGCAGCCAAGTGTACGGGTACTCCTACGAGCAGTACTTC.

The chain combines TRBV6-5 with TRBJ2-3, with 7 bases that match TRBD2. Germline V gene data show CDR1 as MNHEY and CDR2 as SVGAGI. CDR3 length: 12 residues. Trimming removed 7 bases from V and 7 bases from J; junction bases left unmatched: 5. CDR3 sequence reads: CASILSGHTQYF. DNA of the CDR3: TGTGCCAGCATCCTTAGCGGGCATACGCAGTATTTT.

The CDR3 DNA reads as TGTGCCAGCAGCAAGGTCCGGGGTGGTGAAAAACTGTTTTTT. As protein: CASSKVRGGEKLFF. The genes are TRBV21-1 and TRBJ1-4. TRBV21-1 is a documented pseudogene. The CDR3 sequence is 14 residues long.

The V and J genes are TRBV15 and TRBJ1-4; no reliable D call. Germline CDR1 and CDR2: LNHNV and YYDKDF (reference sequence). The CDR3 runs to 15 residues. Trimming shortened V by 0 bases and J by 1 base, and 6 bases separated the two germline ends. The CDR3 bases are TGTGCCACCAGCAGAGATCGGGGAACTAATGAAAAACTGTTTTTT. This encodes CATSRDRGTNEKLFF.

V gene TRBV11-3 combines with J gene TRBJ2-1, with 10 positions matching TRBD1. V lost 1 base, J lost 6 bases, and 6 bases stayed unmatched. The CDR3 extends over 16 amino acids. Per the germline V gene, CDR1 is SGHNT and CDR2 is YENEEA. CDR3 in DNA: TGTGCCAGCAGCTTAGGGGGGACAGGGGCTGGCAATGAGCAGTTCTTC. Its protein product is CASSLGGTGAGNEQFF.

V and J are TRBV6-2 or TRBV6-3 and TRBJ2-1; 7 bases agree with TRBD2. The V gene's germline CDR1 is MNHEY and CDR2 SVGEGT. The CDR3 spans 14 residues. Germline trimming cut 6 bases from V and 5 bases from J; bases unmatched to any gene: 7. CDR3 residues: CASSHGLGDNEQFF. In DNA, the CDR3 is TGTGCCAGCAGCCACGGACTAGGCGACAATGAGCAGTTCTTC.

The gene calls are TRBV16 and TRBJ1-2; no clear D gene. CDR3 length: 13 residues. The V gene's germline CDR1 is KGHSY and CDR2 FQNENV. Trimming took off 3 bases at V and 2 bases at J, with 7 bases between the two ends. The CDR3 DNA sequence: TGTGCCAGCAGCCAGGGAGGGAACTATGGCTACACCTTC. Its translation is CASSQGGNYGYTF.

The V call is TRBV5-1, the J call TRBJ2-2; TRBD2 matches 10 bases. The CDR3 covers 15 residues. CDR1 and CDR2 (germline): SGHRS, YFSETQ. With 2 bases clipped from V and 6 bases from J, the junction kept 4 bases outside the gene matches. Written as DNA, the CDR3 is TGCGCCAGCAGCTTAGCGGGAGGGCGCTCCGGGGAGCTGTTTTTT. It codes for CASSLAGGRSGELFF.

This chain links TRBV5-4 with TRBJ1-3; a weak D match, TRBD1 (6 bases). Germline assignment: CDR1 SGHNT and CDR2 YYREEE (reference sequence). The CDR3 has 17 residues. Trimming left V 0 bases short and J 1 base short, with 14 bases between. Here the CDR3 DNA reads TGTGCCAGCAGCTTGGCCGGCGTGGGGGCTTCTGGAAACACCATATATTTT. Protein sequence: CASSLAGVGASGNTIYF.

V and J are TRBV14 and TRBJ2-4; maybe TRBD1 (5 bases). The CDR3 spans 15 residues. Germline CDR1 reads SGHDN; CDR2 reads FVKESK. The ends were cut back, 3 bases at V and 3 bases at J, with 12 bases in the middle. CDR3 sequence reads: CASSQGLTGKNIQYF. Written as DNA, the CDR3 is TGTGCCAGCAGCCAGGGGCTCACGGGCAAAAACATTCAGTACTTC.

The V call is TRBV10-3, the J call TRBJ1-5; D ambiguous. Germline V gene lookup returns CDR1 ENHRY and CDR2 SYGVKD. CDR3 length: 15 residues. With 0 bases removed from V and 7 bases from J, the gap between germline ends came to 13 bases. The CDR3 protein is CAISESVSGYQPQHF. For the CDR3, the DNA is TGTGCCATCAGTGAGTCAGTGTCAGGTTACCAGCCCCAGCATTTT.

This clone was seen a few times. The rearrangement uses TRBV19 and TRBJ1-2; 7 nucleotides line up with TRBD1. V dropped 4 bases and J dropped 7; count of bases not matched to a gene: 18. CDR1 is LNHDA and CDR2 is SQIVND in the germline V gene (reference sequence). This CDR3 is built from 17 residues. Here the CDR3 reads CASSTLPPRQGILGYTF. In DNA form, the CDR3 reads TGTGCCAGTAGTACATTGCCTCCGAGACAGGGTATTCTTGGCTACACCTTC.

The V call is TRBV7-8, the J call TRBJ2-1; 8 bases are a match to TRBD1. The length of the CDR3 is 15 residues. Germline V gene sequence: CDR1 SGHVS, CDR2 FQNEAQ. The V and J ends lost 5 bases and 8 bases, in that order; junction bases with no gene match: 11. The chain's CDR3 is CASSRRQGPEYEQFF. The CDR3, as DNA: TGTGCCAGCAGCCGAAGACAGGGGCCAGAGTATGAGCAGTTCTTC.

For the CDR3, the DNA is TGTGCCAGCAGTTACGTCCGCTCTGGGGCCAACGTCCTGACTTTC. Its translation: CASSYVRSGANVLTF. The chain joins TRBV6-5 to TRBJ2-6; D unclear. Germline CDR1 MNHEY, CDR2 SVGAGI. Trimming stripped 2 bases from V and 0 bases from J, with 5 bases between. This CDR3 is built from 15 residues.

The chain employs TRBV4-1 and TRBJ2-7; 10 bases align to TRBD2. This CDR3 has 16 residues. The V segment lost 0 bases and the J segment 3 bases; nucleotides outside the gene matches: 5. CDR1 is MGHRA and CDR2 is YSYEKL in the germline V gene. The CDR3 DNA reads as TGCGCCAGCAGCCAAGAAGCGGGAGGGATGTTCTACGAGCAGTACTTC. Protein product: CASSQEAGGMFYEQYF.

Here the CDR3 DNA reads TGTGCCAGCAGTTCTCGACAGGGGGCGGATGAAGCTTTCTTT. Protein: CASSSRQGADEAFF. The V gene is TRBV28, the J gene TRBJ1-1; 10 bases fit TRBD1. The germline CDR1 and CDR2 sequences are MDHEN and SYDVKM. J gave up 7 bases and V 4 bases, and 6 bases lay outside the gene matches. The CDR3 runs 14 residues.

The rearrangement uses TRBV7-9 and TRBJ2-5; 8 nucleotides line up with TRBD2. Germline CDR1 is SEHNR and CDR2 is FQNEAQ (reference sequence). This CDR3 is built from 16 residues. J lost 5 bases, V lost 3 bases, and 11 bases had no gene match. The CDR3 loop is CASSFWSSGRGETQYF. Here the CDR3 DNA reads TGTGCCAGCAGCTTTTGGTCAAGCGGGAGAGGGGAGACCCAGTACTTC. Supplemented by reference TRBV7-9 and TRBJ2-5, the full variable domain reads DTGVSQNPRHKITKRGQNVTFRCDPISEHNRLYWYRQTLGQGPEFLTYFQNEAQLEKSRLLSDRFSAERPKGSFSTLEIQRTEQGDSAMYLCASSFWSSGRGETQYFGPGTRLLVL.

About this clone itself: A junction boundary mismatches the germline segment, possibly from a read error. The chain employs TRBV7-3 and TRBJ1-2; TRBD1 might be the D (5 bases). The CDR3 contains 13 residues. The germline gives CDR1 SGHTA, CDR2 FQGTGA. In DNA, the CDR3 is TGTGCCAGCAGCCCCTCCATGGGGGGTTTACGGAGCTTC. This sequence encodes CASSPSMGGLRSF.

The table lists this clone with a few counts. The chain recombines TRBV9 with TRBJ2-3; 12 nucleotides agree with TRBD2. The CDR3 contains 18 residues. Losses at the gene ends were 2 bases for V and 3 bases for J; bases not matched to a gene: 10. CDR1 is SGDLS and CDR2 is YYNGEE in the germline V gene. The CDR3 protein is CASSVYGLTSGRTDTQYF. The CDR3 region has the DNA TGTGCCAGCAGCGTTTATGGGTTGACTAGCGGGAGAACAGATACGCAGTATTTT.